Below, 8 T cell receptor beta chains from the same sample are listed, as sequenced in a study of early T cells in non-severe SARS-CoV-2 infection. TCRdb itself ran the 5' RACE reads through MiXCR, one entry per CDR3 protein. Of tens of thousands of distinct CDR3 sequences in the sample, about 4.5% were seen once. The specimen was whole blood. These TCRs come from an adult who was a healthcare worker with PCR-confirmed SARS-CoV-2 infection or an uninfected control (not recorded which).

This clonotype was detected ten times or more. This chain uses TRBV29-1 with TRBJ2-5, with 10 positions matching TRBD2. Per the germline V gene, CDR1 is SQVTM and CDR2 is ANQGSEA. J gave up 2 bases and V 4 bases, and 1 base lay outside the gene matches. The CDR3 has 13 residues. The CDR3 reads CSVGTSGQETQYF. The CDR3 bases are TGCAGCGTTGGGACTAGCGGACAAGAGACCCAGTACTTC.

This clonotype was seen at least ten times. The chain combines TRBV27 with TRBJ2-2, with D possibly TRBD1 on 6 matching bases. This CDR3 is 14 amino acids long. In germline, CDR1 is MNHEY, CDR2 SMNVEV (reference sequence). V shed 6 bases and J shed 1 base, with 9 bases lying between them. CDR3: CASSRTVNTGELFF. Written as DNA, the CDR3 is TGTGCCAGCAGCAGGACAGTGAACACCGGGGAGCTGTTTTTT.

This clonotype was seen a few times. This CDR3 is CASSPSDTEAFF. The CDR3 bases are TGTGCCAGCTCACCATCGGACACTGAAGCTTTCTTT. This chain connects TRBV18 to TRBJ1-1; D unresolved. Germline lookup yields CDR1 KGHSH and CDR2 LQKENI. The CDR3 runs 12 residues. V was clipped by 2 bases and J by 3 bases, with 4 bases between them. Full variable domain (remainder filled in from reference TRBV18 and TRBJ1-1): NAGVMQNPRHLVRRRGQEARLRCSPMKGHSHVYWYRQLPEEGLKFMVYLQKENIIDESGMPKERFSAEFPKEGPSILRIQQVVRGDSAAYFCASSPSDTEAFFGQGTRLTVV.

This clonotype appeared many times. The chain employs TRBV6-1 and TRBJ1-2; D ambiguous. Trimming shortened V by 4 bases and J by 4 bases, and 10 bases separated the two germline ends. Germline V gene data show CDR1 as MNHNS and CDR2 as SASEGT. CDR3 size: 13 residues. The CDR3 reads CASSVEPVYGYTF. In DNA form, the CDR3 reads TGTGCCAGCAGTGTGGAACCGGTCTATGGCTACACCTTC.

This clonotype was picked up many times. The chain carries TRBV4-1 and TRBJ2-5; D ambiguous. Germline values: CDR1 MGHRA, CDR2 YSYEKL. Deletions cut 0 bases from V and 3 bases from J, with 8 bases between. The CDR3 loop spans 14 amino acids. The CDR3: CASSQDMGEETQYF. The DNA for the CDR3 is TGCGCCAGCAGCCAAGATATGGGCGAAGAGACCCAGTACTTC.

V usage is TRBV6-2 or TRBV6-3 and J usage is TRBJ1-1; 8 bases line up with TRBD1. CDR3 length: 14 amino acids. The germline V gene has CDR1 MNHEY and CDR2 SVGEGT. With V trimmed by 5 bases and J by 3 bases, 5 bases remained unmatched. In DNA, the CDR3 is TGTGCCAGCAGTCCCAGGGGGCTGGACACTGAAGCTTTCTTT. This sequence encodes CASSPRGLDTEAFF.

There are a few counts of this clonotype. V usage is TRBV19 and J usage is TRBJ2-2, with no clear D. V gave up 5 bases and J gave up 1 base, with 11 bases separating them. This CDR3 spans 15 amino acids. From germline, CDR1 is LNHDA and CDR2 SQIVND (reference sequence). In nucleotides, the CDR3 is TGTGCCAGTAGTTATGACATCCTGAACACCGGGGAGCTGTTTTTT. Its protein product is CASSYDILNTGELFF.

Ten or more counts support this clonotype. The gene calls are TRBV6-1 and TRBJ1-5; D gene ambiguous. From germline, CDR1 is MNHNS and CDR2 SASEGT. V gave up 4 bases and J gave up 0 bases, with 16 bases separating them. This CDR3 has 17 residues. The CDR3 nucleotides are TGTGCCAGCAGTGGGGGTGCCCACACAAATAGCAATCAGCCCCAGCATTTT. Translating it yields CASSGGAHTNSNQPQHF.